These T cell receptor beta chains were read from a single sample in a study of shared clonotypes between healthy human individuals. Produced via immunoSEQ multiplex PCR; TCRdb's table is partial and in-frame only. The sample consists of about 2.3 million clones, 92% of them appearing once. What was sequenced was naive CD4+ T cells from PBMCs. Receptors were obtained from a man aged 18 to 35 in good health. Some clones in this sample may be carry-over from other donors' samples. Each CDR3 is given with its conserved first and last residue. A D gene is named only where the DNA matches it firmly. Clone size, where shown, is once, few, many, or a class for clones that have expanded.

d_gene	abundance	v_gene	j_gene	CDR3nt	CDR3aa
-	-	TRBV5-1	TRBJ1-4	TGCGCCAGCAGCTTGGATACCGGGCCGGGCGGAACTAATGAAAAACTGTTTTTT	CASSLDTGPGGTNEKLFF
TRBD2	-	TRBV30	TRBJ2-5	TGTGCCTGGAGTGCCGCCCTTCTAGCGGGCAGAGGAGAGACCCAGTACTTC	CAWSAALLAGRGETQYF
-	-	TRBV10-2	TRBJ2-1	TGCGCCAGCAGTTATGGGGGAATCGATGAGCAGTTCTTC	CASSYGGIDEQFF
TRBD2	-	TRBV7-8	TRBJ2-7	TGTGCCAGCAGCTTATCAGGACTAGCGGGAGGGCCGGGAGAAAAGCAGTACTTC	CASSLSGLAGGPGEKQYF
-	-	TRBV6-1	TRBJ2-7	TGTGCCAGCAAAATCGCCTTCTCCTACGAGCAGTACTTC	CASKIAFSYEQYF
-	-	TRBV5-1	TRBJ2-1	TGCGCCAGCAGCAGTTACACGGATGCCTTCGTCTACAATGAGCAGTTCTTC	CASSSYTDAFVYNEQFF
TRBD2	-	TRBV5-1	TRBJ2-1	TGCGCCAGCAGCTCCGAAGAAGCGGGAGGGTATGAGCAGTTCTTC	CASSSEEAGGYEQFF
-	-	TRBV28	TRBJ2-6	TGTGCCAGCAGTTTACCCGGGGCCAACGTCCTGACTTTC	CASSLPGANVLTF
TRBD1	-	TRBV12-5	TRBJ2-2	TGTGCTAGTGGTTTGGAAGCAACGGACAGGGATTCAAGATACACCGGGGAGCTGTTTTTT	CASGLEATDRDSRYTGELFF
-	-	TRBV27	TRBJ2-3	TGTGCCAGCAGTTCGATGAGCGGAAGCACAGATACGCAGTATTTT	CASSSMSGSTDTQYF
TRBD1	-	TRBV9	TRBJ2-7	TGTGCCAGCAGCTTCGGGACAGCCTACGAGCAGTACTTC	CASSFGTAYEQYF
TRBD2	few	TRBV6-1	TRBJ2-7	TGTGCCAGCGTCCAACTTCCGGGAGGGCAGTACTTC	CASVQLPGGQYF
-	-	TRBV25-1	TRBJ1-1	TGTGCCAGCAGCGGCCACTTGAACACTGAAGCTTTCTTT	CASSGHLNTEAFF
-	-	TRBV29-1	TRBJ2-2	TGCAGCGTTGAATCGGCAGGGGCAACCACCGGGGAGCTGTTTTTT	CSVESAGATTGELFF
TRBD2	-	TRBV28	TRBJ2-7	TGTGCCAGCAGTTTTGGGAGCGGGAGTATTTACGAGCAGTACTTC	CASSFGSGSIYEQYF
-	-	TRBV7-9	TRBJ2-3	TGTGCCAGCAGCCCGAGCGCGGGAACAGATACGCAGTATTTT	CASSPSAGTDTQYF
-	-	TRBV30	TRBJ2-1	TGTGCCTGGAGTTTATGGAATGAGCAGTTCTTC	CAWSLWNEQFF
-	-	TRBV7-2	TRBJ1-4	TGTGCCAGCAGGGAATCAGGCGGAGGAAAACTGTTTTTT	CASRESGGGKLFF
-	-	TRBV9	TRBJ2-2	TGTGCCAGCAGCGTAGGAGGCGGGGAGCTGTTTTTT	CASSVGGGELFF
-	once	TRBV5-4	TRBJ1-3	TGTGCCAGCAGCCAAGATGAGAGGGCCGGTGCTGGAAACACCATATATTTT	CASSQDERAGAGNTIYF
-	-	TRBV6-6	TRBJ2-3	TGTGCCAGCAGTTACGGGCAATACAGCACAGATACGCAGTATTTT	CASSYGQYSTDTQYF
-	few	TRBV10-3	TRBJ2-7	TGTGCCATCAGTGAGCAGGGTTCCTACGAGCAGTACTTC	CAISEQGSYEQYF
-	-	TRBV14	TRBJ1-4	TGTGCCAGCAGCCAAGGACCCCCCGCGGCTAATGAAAAACTGTTTTTT	CASSQGPPAANEKLFF
TRBD2	-	TRBV5-1	TRBJ2-5	TGCGCCAGCAGTGCTGGTCGGGAGGCACAAGAGACCCAGTACTTC	CASSAGREAQETQYF
-	-	TRBV18	TRBJ1-5	TGTGCCAGCTCACCGCAGGGGTACAATCAGCCCCAGCATTTT	CASSPQGYNQPQHF
-	-	TRBV6-6	TRBJ1-2	TGTGCCAGCAGTTTCGAGAGCCTTAACTATGGCTACACCTTC	CASSFESLNYGYTF
-	-	TRBV7-6	TRBJ2-2	TGTGCCAGCAGCTCGAACACCGGGGAGCTGTTTTTT	CASSSNTGELFF
-	-	TRBV30	TRBJ1-5	TGTGCCTGGAGTGTAGATCGGTTTCAGCCCCAGCATTTT	CAWSVDRFQPQHF
-	-	TRBV11-1	TRBJ1-5	TGTGCCAGCAGCTTAGAACATAGCAATCAGCCCCAGCATTTT	CASSLEHSNQPQHF
-	-	TRBV28	TRBJ2-1	TGTGCCAGCAGCGACACCCAGGTGGGGTTTAATGAGCAGTTCTTC	CASSDTQVGFNEQFF
-	-	TRBV7-3	TRBJ2-5	TGTGCCAGCAGCTTAGGTAGGGGAGAGACCCAGTACTTC	CASSLGRGETQYF
-	-	TRBV27	TRBJ2-7	TGTGCCAGCAGTTCCGGGACCTCCGGTGAGCAGTACTTC	CASSSGTSGEQYF
-	-	TRBV19	TRBJ1-1	TGTGCCAGTAGTATTGGGAACACTGAAGCTTTCTTT	CASSIGNTEAFF
-	-	TRBV6-6	TRBJ2-3	TGTGCCAGCAGTTACGGACTACCTGGCACAGATACGCAGTATTTT	CASSYGLPGTDTQYF
TRBD1	-	TRBV6-1	TRBJ1-1	TGTGCCAGCAGTGCCGGACAGGGCCGGGGGAACACTGAAGCTTTCTTT	CASSAGQGRGNTEAFF
-	-	TRBV18	TRBJ2-7	TGTGCCAGCTCACCACCCCGCCCTTCCTACGAGCAGTACTTC	CASSPPRPSYEQYF
-	-	TRBV27	TRBJ2-1	TGTGCCAGCAGTACAAGAAACAGGGATGAGCAGTTCTTC	CASSTRNRDEQFF
TRBD2	-	TRBV28	TRBJ2-1	TGTGCCAGCAGTTTACCATGGGGTAGCGGGAGATACAATGAGCAGTTCTTC	CASSLPWGSGRYNEQFF
-	-	TRBV25-1	TRBJ2-7	TGTGCCAGCAGTGAAAGCGGGCGAGGGGACGAGCAGTACTTC	CASSESGRGDEQYF
-	-	TRBV25-1	TRBJ2-2	TGTGCCAGCAGTGATAGTTCTGGGGGAAAGGGCAACACCGGGGAGCTGTTTTTT	CASSDSSGGKGNTGELFF
-	-	TRBV27	TRBJ2-2	TGTGCCAGCAGTTTAGTGGGCACCGGGGAGCTGTTTTTT	CASSLVGTGELFF
-	-	TRBV5-4	TRBJ2-5	TGTGCCAGCAGCTTGGGTAATATTGGGTTTACCCAGTACTTC	CASSLGNIGFTQYF
TRBD2	-	TRBV10-3	TRBJ2-3	TGTGCCAGCCACCCGGCCGGGACTAGCGGGAGAAACACAGATACGCAGTATTTT	CASHPAGTSGRNTDTQYF
TRBD2	-	TRBV28	TRBJ2-1	TGTGCCAGCAGTCCTAGCGGCTCCTACAATGAGCAGTTCTTC	CASSPSGSYNEQFF
TRBD1	-	TRBV5-4	TRBJ1-2	TGTGCCAGCAGCTTCCGGGACAGGGGGTTTGGCTACACCTTC	CASSFRDRGFGYTF
-	-	TRBV6-5	TRBJ2-3	TGTGCCGCCCGAGGGACGGATACGCAGTATTTT	CAARGTDTQYF
TRBD1	-	TRBV11-2	TRBJ2-1	TGTGCCAGCAGCTTAGTTAAGGGGGCATTTAATGAGCAGTTCTTC	CASSLVKGAFNEQFF
TRBD1	-	TRBV5-6	TRBJ2-7	TGTGCCAGCAGCCCGCGACAGGGTAGTCACGAGCAGTACTTC	CASSPRQGSHEQYF
-	-	TRBV7-8	TRBJ2-7	TGTGCCAGCAGCCCCAGCATGGACTACGAGCAGTACTTC	CASSPSMDYEQYF
-	-	TRBV11-3	TRBJ2-7	TGTGCCAGCAGCCGACAGTTGGGTTACGAGCAGTACTTC	CASSRQLGYEQYF
-	-	TRBV28	TRBJ1-2	TGTGCCAGCAGTTTGAAGACGGGAGGGCGTGGCTACACCTTC	CASSLKTGGRGYTF
-	-	TRBV16	TRBJ2-7	TGTGCCAGCAGCCAATCGATTGCAGGAGCCTACGAGCAGTACTTC	CASSQSIAGAYEQYF
-	-	TRBV5-1	TRBJ2-5	TGCGCCAGCAGCGTTCAAGAGACCCAGTACTTC	CASSVQETQYF
-	-	TRBV4-1	TRBJ2-7	TGCGCCAGCAGCCAAAGCCACAGCTTCTCCTACGAGCAGTACTTC	CASSQSHSFSYEQYF
-	few	TRBV29-1	TRBJ1-1	TGCAGCGTACCCCGGACGGAATTGAACACTGAAGCTTTCTTT	CSVPRTELNTEAFF
-	-	TRBV5-1	TRBJ2-7	TGCGCCAGCAGCCAGGGGACCGCGGGAGAGCAGTACTTC	CASSQGTAGEQYF
TRBD2	-	TRBV27	TRBJ2-5	TGTGCCAGCAGTTCAATAACTAGCGTAAAGACCCAGTACTTC	CASSSITSVKTQYF
TRBD2	-	TRBV19	TRBJ2-5	TGTGCCAGTAGTATAGGCCTACTAGCGGGAGGAGCCCAGTACTTC	CASSIGLLAGGAQYF
-	-	TRBV5-4	TRBJ1-1	TGTGCCAGCAGCGTCGCAGGGTTTTCTGAGGCTTTCTTT	CASSVAGFSEAFF
TRBD2	-	TRBV9	TRBJ2-2	TGTGCCAGCAGCGCCTTCGGGGCTAGCGGGAGGGCCGGGGAGCTGTTTTTT	CASSAFGASGRAGELFF